Detailed here is one T cell receptor (beta chain). Its antigen remains unidentified. There are no base qualities to consult, and no much larger clone falls within one base. The record originates from a study of blood T cell repertoires in COVID-19 (TCRdb year 2020). Turning to the overall study: The collaborator samples originated in the United States, Italy and Spain and spanned the acute and convalescent phases of COVID-19. The dataset comprised deeply sampled blood TCRbeta repertoires from subjects exposed to, actively infected with, or recovered from COVID-19. The prospective study material was composed of cDNA or gDNA derived from T cells, B-cell-depleted T cells, or PBMCs. Where HLA class I and class II types were available, the types were taken from metadata supplied by the sample provider, not from assay-based typing. The repertoires were made available in a free public database intended to serve as a resource for research on the immune response to SARS-CoV-2. Samples were obtained from the ongoing ImmuneRACE study (first 160 participants) and from 950 to 1,500 subjects provided by 6 global collaborators. Sample metadata almost always included a de-identified subject ID, COVID-19 status, age in years and sex. The research as a whole found: How much clinical and demographic metadata was included differed by source and by participant, and the metadata was provided uncurated.

Another Seattle source contributed samples from volunteer blood donors who had recovered from COVID-19. Whole blood was collected in K2EDTA tubes by collaborating institutions according to the institutions' own protocols. Collaborator samples were shipped for TCRbeta analysis as frozen whole blood, isolated PBMCs, or DNA extracted from either sample type. The immunoSEQ Assay, a bias-controlled multiplex PCR, was used to amplify TCRbeta CDR3 regions from genomic DNA. In the authors' own workflow: Nucleated cell counts per sample were estimated from amplification of reference gene primers within the assay. To quantify the absolute abundance of each unique TCRbeta CDR3 rearrangement, sequence reads were collapsed and filtered. For each sample, productive Simpson clonality was calculated by taking the square root of Simpson's diversity index across productive rearrangements. TCRdb carries this immuneACCESS record with in-frame sequences only. Its versions omit some clonotypes, under half of them owing to an unresolved V gene in the studies checked, with the rest unexplained. V and J calls and clone size are those listed in that table; D and trimming were worked out from the DNA. The sample yields fewer than 150,000 clones; roughly 80% were counted once. The top ten hold 9.5% to 12% of the sample.

Source material: peripheral blood. The receptor comes from a man aged 55 to 70 who had recovered from COVID-19.

Here is the DNA: TGTGCCAGCAGTTATGCGGGGGCGAAGGAGTCACCCCTCCACTTT. This codes for CASSYAGAKESPLHF. The chain was built from TRBV6-5 and TRBJ1-6, with a weak D call of TRBD1 (6 bases match). V lost 3 bases and J lost 10 bases; the stretch between them is 16 bases long. From cysteine to phenylalanine, the CDR3 is 15 amino acids long. The CDR3 DNA has 45 bases and is translated from base 1. The germline V gene yields MNHEY for CDR1 and SVGAGI for CDR2.